One and the same sample provided the 16 T cell receptor beta chains below, sequenced in a study of T cells after yellow fever vaccination. Each CDR3 protein is one row after TCRdb ran MiXCR on the 5' RACE reads. This table has about 300,000 distinct CDR3 sequences, approximately 10% appearing once. The material was CD4+ T cells sorted from PBMCs, obtained 5 days after the yellow fever booster vaccination. The receptors stem from a young man who received the YFV17D yellow fever vaccine.

V is TRBV4-1 and J is TRBJ1-6; no reliable D call. CDR1 and CDR2 from the germline V gene are MGHRA and YSYEKL. The CDR3 covers 13 residues. V lost 0 bases and J 9 bases, leaving 6 bases between the germline ends. The CDR3 is CASSQDRSSPLHF. The CDR3 DNA reads as TGCGCCAGCAGCCAAGATAGGAGTTCACCCCTCCACTTT.

This clonotype has just a few counts. The J gene is TRBJ2-1, the V gene TRBV12-3 or TRBV12-4; 12 bases are a match to TRBD2. The CDR3 contains 15 residues. With 2 bases clipped from V and 6 bases from J, the junction kept 2 bases outside the gene matches. The CDR3 region is CASSLLAGGPNEQFF. The DNA for the CDR3 is TGTGCCAGCAGTTTACTAGCGGGGGGGCCCAATGAGCAGTTCTTC.

This clonotype was observed a handful of times. The CDR3 nucleotides are TGTGCCAGCAGTTTGACAAAACTAGCGGGGTACTACAATGAGCAGTTCTTC. Its translation: CASSLTKLAGYYNEQFF. The gene calls are TRBV12-3 or TRBV12-4 and TRBJ2-1; 10 bases map to TRBD2. After removal of 3 bases from V and 3 bases from J, the junction contained 8 bases not matched to a gene. There are 17 residues in the CDR3.

The V call is TRBV5-1, the J call TRBJ2-2; D perhaps matches TRBD1 (6 bases). CDR3 size: 16 residues. The germline gives CDR1 SGHRS, CDR2 YFSETQ. V was trimmed by 4 bases and J by 5 bases, leaving 18 bases between them. CDR3: CASSNTPGHRTGELFF. Here the CDR3 DNA reads TGCGCCAGCAGCAACACGCCGGGACACAGGACCGGGGAGCTGTTTTTT.

This clonotype was seen many times. V is TRBV5-1 and J is TRBJ2-1; TRBD1 aligns across 8 bases. Trimming at V came to 3 bases and at J to 9 bases, leaving 14 bases not matched to a gene. Germline V gives CDR1 SGHRS, CDR2 YFSETQ. CDR3 length equals 16 residues. The CDR3 coding sequence is TGCGCCAGCAGCTCAGGACAGGGAGCTACTTTTAGTGAGCAGTTCTTC. Translation: CASSSGQGATFSEQFF.

This clonotype was recorded a few times. CDR3 in amino acids: CSVYGNSYNEQFF. For the CDR3, the DNA is TGCAGCGTGTATGGGAACTCCTACAATGAGCAGTTCTTC. The rearrangement uses TRBV29-1 and TRBJ2-1; D is unclear. The germline V gene encodes CDR1 SQVTM and CDR2 ANQGSEA. The CDR3 runs 13 residues. Trimming stripped 6 bases from V and 0 bases from J, with 9 bases between.

The chain is built from TRBV12-3 or TRBV12-4 and TRBJ2-2, with TRBD2 identical over 10 bases. The V gene end was trimmed by 2 bases and the J gene end by 3 bases; junction bases not matched to a gene: 0. The CDR3 is 15 residues long. CDR3 nucleotides: TGTGCCAGCAGTTTACTAGCGGGGGACACCGGGGAGCTGTTTTTT. Its translation: CASSLLAGDTGELFF.

The chain is built from TRBV7-9 and TRBJ1-4; D possibly corresponds to TRBD1 (5 bases). The CDR3 totals 13 residues. V dropped 3 bases and J dropped 7 bases, with 9 bases sitting between them. Germline lookup yields CDR1 SEHNR and CDR2 FQNEAQ (reference sequence). The CDR3 protein is CASSFPGIEKLFF. The CDR3 DNA is TGTGCCAGCAGCTTTCCAGGGATTGAAAAACTGTTTTTT. Complete variable domain (other parts from reference TRBV7-9 and TRBJ1-4): DTGVSQNPRHKITKRGQNVTFRCDPISEHNRLYWYRQTLGQGPEFLTYFQNEAQLEKSRLLSDRFSAERPKGSFSTLEIQRTEQGDSAMYLCASSFPGIEKLFFGSGTQLSVL.

This clonotype was seen ten or more times. The gene calls are TRBV27 and TRBJ1-6, with TRBD1 as a possible D gene (6 bases). Germline CDR1 is MNHEY and CDR2 is SMNVEV (reference sequence). V lost 6 bases and J lost 8, with 11 bases in between. The CDR3 extends over 13 amino acids. The CDR3 region is CASSGQLDSPLHF. CDR3 sequence (DNA): TGTGCCAGCAGCGGACAGTTGGATTCACCCCTCCACTTT.

This clonotype came up a few times. The chain uses TRBV7-8 and TRBJ1-5, with D maybe TRBD1 (5 bases). Trimming took 1 base from V and 1 from J, leaving 14 bases between them. This CDR3 is built from 17 residues. Germline CDR1 is SGHVS and CDR2 is FQNEAQ. CDR3 DNA: TGTGCCAGCAGCTTAGAGAGCAGGGACCGAAGCAATCAGCCCCAGCATTTT. This gives the protein CASSLESRDRSNQPQHF.

This chain joins TRBV27 and TRBJ2-5; 8 bases line up with TRBD1. Looked up from germline, CDR1 is MNHEY and CDR2 is SMNVEV (reference sequence). CDR3 length: 13 residues. The ends lost 5 bases at V and 3 bases at J; junction bases unmatched: 2. CDR3 region: CASSADREETQYF. In DNA, the CDR3 is TGTGCCAGCAGTGCGGACAGGGAAGAGACCCAGTACTTC.

The CDR3 region is CASSQQSGTGREKLFF. The CDR3 DNA follows: TGCGCCAGCAGCCAGCAGTCCGGGACAGGGCGTGAAAAACTGTTTTTT. The rearrangement uses TRBV5-1 and TRBJ1-4; 9 bases match TRBD1. Looked up from germline, CDR1 is SGHRS and CDR2 is YFSETQ. V shed 4 bases, J shed 7 bases, and the junction held 11 bases outside the gene matches. The CDR3 runs to 16 residues.

This clonotype was counted ten times or more. The chain employs TRBV18 and TRBJ2-7, with D uncertain. The CDR3 consists of 14 residues. V lost 3 bases and J 2 bases, leaving 11 bases between the germline ends. The germline gives CDR1 KGHSH, CDR2 LQKENI. CDR3 sequence (DNA): TGTGCCAGCTCACCGCCGTACAGTACCTACGAGCAGTACTTC. Translated: CASSPPYSTYEQYF. Combining the CDR3 with reference TRBV18 and TRBJ2-7 gives the whole variable domain NAGVMQNPRHLVRRRGQEARLRCSPMKGHSHVYWYRQLPEEGLKFMVYLQKENIIDESGMPKERFSAEFPKEGPSILRIQQVVRGDSAAYFCASSPPYSTYEQYFGPGTRLTVT.

This clonotype has only a few counts. The chain joins TRBV27 to TRBJ2-1; D remains ambiguous. This CDR3 has 14 amino acids. CDR1 is MNHEY and CDR2 is SMNVEV in the germline V gene (reference sequence). The ends were cut back, 6 bases at V and 6 bases at J, with 15 bases in the middle. The CDR3 coding sequence is TGTGCCAGCAGCCACAAGAGCAGCGTCAATGAGCAGTTCTTC. This sequence encodes CASSHKSSVNEQFF.

The chain couples TRBV18 to TRBJ2-7; tentatively, D is TRBD1 (5 bases). Germline assignment: CDR1 KGHSH and CDR2 LQKENI. The ends were cut back, 2 bases at V and 6 bases at J, with 14 bases in the middle. The CDR3 is made up of 14 amino acids. CDR3 loop: CASSPEQGSGEQYF. CDR3 nucleotides: TGTGCCAGCTCACCAGAGCAGGGATCGGGCGAGCAGTACTTC.

The chain uses TRBV5-4 and TRBJ2-3; 9 bases fit TRBD2. The trim removed 3 bases at V and 2 bases at J, leaving 4 bases unmatched. The CDR3 runs 15 residues. Germline V gene sequence: CDR1 SGHNT, CDR2 YYREEE (reference sequence). DNA of the CDR3: TGTGCCAGCAGCTCGCGGGGGGGTTTCACAGATACGCAGTATTTT. Its protein product is CASSSRGGFTDTQYF.